This T cell receptor (beta chain) comes out of a study of cytomegalovirus exposure and HLA in healthy donors. Each of the donors was a healthy bone marrow donor. On this clone itself: The antigen remains unidentified.

The primer mix had 60 Vbeta and 13 Jbeta primers. Assay: immunoSEQ multiplex PCR; the TCRdb copy retains only in-frame clones and omits some. The sample comprises some 130,000 clones, 70% to 75% of which are singletons, and 1.3% rests with the top ten. Trimming took off 2 bases at V and 2 bases at J, with 13 bases between the two ends. The germline V gene encodes CDR1 SGHRS and CDR2 YFSETQ. CDR3 length equals 15 residues. The study's findings and limits: Reports credit the classifier with highly specific, highly sensitive diagnosis of cytomegalovirus status. For TCR beta chains, V- and J-gene trimming was later linked to a missense DCLRE1C variant.

J is TRBJ1-2 and V is TRBV5-1; D may be TRBD1 (5 bases). This receptor was identified in a woman aged 40 to 55 in good health and CMV-seronegative. Sequencing was performed on PBMCs. The CDR3 bases are TGCGCCAGCAGCTTAACCCTAGGGGCCAACTATGGCTACACCTTC. This encodes CASSLTLGANYGYTF.